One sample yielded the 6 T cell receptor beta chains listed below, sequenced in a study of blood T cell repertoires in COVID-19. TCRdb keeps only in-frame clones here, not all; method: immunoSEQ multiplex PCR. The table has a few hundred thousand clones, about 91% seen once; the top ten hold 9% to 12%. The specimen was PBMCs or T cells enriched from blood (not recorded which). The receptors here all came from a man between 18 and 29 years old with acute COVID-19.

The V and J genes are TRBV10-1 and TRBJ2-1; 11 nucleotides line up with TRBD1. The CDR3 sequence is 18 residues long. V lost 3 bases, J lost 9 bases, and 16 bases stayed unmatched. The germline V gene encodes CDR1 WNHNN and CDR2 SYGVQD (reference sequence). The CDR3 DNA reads TGCGCCAGCAGTGATATGGCCATCTTGGGACAGGGGGGGATTGAGCAGTTCTTC. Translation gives CASSDMAILGQGGIEQFF.

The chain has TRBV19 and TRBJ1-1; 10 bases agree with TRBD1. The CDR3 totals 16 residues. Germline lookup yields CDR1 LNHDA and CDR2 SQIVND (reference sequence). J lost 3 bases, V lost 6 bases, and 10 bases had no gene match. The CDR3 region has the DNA TGTGCCAGTAGCCCCGGGACAGGGGATAGCGACACTGAAGCTTTCTTT. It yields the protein CASSPGTGDSDTEAFF.

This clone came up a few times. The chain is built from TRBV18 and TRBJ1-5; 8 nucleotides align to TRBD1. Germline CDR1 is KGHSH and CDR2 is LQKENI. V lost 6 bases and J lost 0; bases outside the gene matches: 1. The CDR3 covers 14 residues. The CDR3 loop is CASSGQGSNQPQHF. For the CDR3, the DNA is TGTGCCAGCTCCGGACAGGGTAGCAATCAGCCCCAGCATTTT.

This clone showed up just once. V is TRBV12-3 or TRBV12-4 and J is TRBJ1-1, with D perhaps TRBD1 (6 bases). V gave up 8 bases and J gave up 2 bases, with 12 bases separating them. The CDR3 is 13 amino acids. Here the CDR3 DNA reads TGTGCCAGCCGTCCTGGGGGCAACACTGAAGCTTTCTTT. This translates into CASRPGGNTEAFF.

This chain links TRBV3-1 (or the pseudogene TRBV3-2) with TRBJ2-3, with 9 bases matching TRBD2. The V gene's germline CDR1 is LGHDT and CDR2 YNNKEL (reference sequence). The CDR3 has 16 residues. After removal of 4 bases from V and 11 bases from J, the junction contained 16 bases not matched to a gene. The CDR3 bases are TGTGCCAGCAGCCTAGGTGCTAGCGGGATCCGCGATGGGCAGTATTTT. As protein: CASSLGASGIRDGQYF.

The chain's CDR3 is CASSFVTARGNYGYTF. DNA of the CDR3: TGTGCCAGCAGCTTCGTGACGGCCCGGGGAAACTATGGCTACACCTTC. The chain uses TRBV7-9 and TRBJ1-2; no clear D. The germline V gene has CDR1 SEHNR and CDR2 FQNEAQ (reference sequence). The CDR3 contains 16 residues. The germline V and J ends were trimmed by 3 bases and 2 bases, with 16 bases remaining between them.